These T cell receptor beta chains were read from a single sample in a study of cytomegalovirus exposure and HLA in healthy donors. Here immunoSEQ multiplex PCR was the method, and the copy in TCRdb shows in-frame clones only, minus some. The listing records some 76,000 clones. Sequenced input: PBMCs. The receptor source for this set is a boy between 10 and 17 years old in good health and CMV-seronegative. Both conserved end residues are part of each CDR3. Fields, in order: V gene, J gene, D gene, CDR3 protein, CDR3 DNA. The D gene is left open where the match is weak.

>TRBV9|TRBJ2-2|TRBD1
CASNRQGASGELFF
TGTGCCAGCAATCGGCAGGGGGCTAGCGGGGAGCTGTTTTTT
>TRBV7-8|TRBJ2-1|TRBD2
CASSSGVSGGFEQFF
TGTGCCAGCAGCTCTGGGGTTAGCGGGGGGTTTGAGCAGTTCTTC
>TRBV4-1|TRBJ2-5|TRBD1
CASSQTGQGGNQETQYF
TGCGCCAGCAGCCAAACAGGACAGGGGGGGAATCAAGAGACCCAGTACTTC
>TRBV7-9|TRBJ2-3|.
CASSHTGRGGDTDTQYF
TGTGCCAGCAGCCATACAGGGAGGGGGGGTGACACAGATACGCAGTATTTT
>TRBV4-2|TRBJ1-5|.
CASSQDLTGLKPQHF
TGTGCCAGCAGCCAAGATCTGACAGGCTTAAAGCCCCAGCATTTT
>TRBV7-9|TRBJ2-2|.
CASSLRRGGTGELFF
TGTGCCAGCAGCTTACGCAGGGGAGGGACCGGGGAGCTGTTTTTT
>TRBV6-1|TRBJ2-1|TRBD2
CASSELAGSYNEQFF
TGTGCCAGCAGTGAACTAGCGGGATCCTACAATGAGCAGTTCTTC
>TRBV5-1|TRBJ1-1|.
CASSLDGQLNTEAFF
TGCGCCAGCAGCTTGGACGGACAACTGAACACTGAAGCTTTCTTT
>TRBV27|TRBJ1-1|.
CASTLGGSGTEAFF
TGTGCCAGCACCCTGGGAGGGTCGGGCACTGAAGCTTTCTTT
>TRBV6-1|TRBJ2-7|TRBD2
CASSEPELAGSYEQYF
TGTGCCAGCAGTGAACCCGAACTAGCGGGATCTTACGAGCAGTACTTC
>TRBV9|TRBJ2-7|TRBD1
CASSSGQGPNEQYF
TGTGCCAGCAGCTCGGGACAGGGTCCCAACGAGCAGTACTTC
>TRBV19|TRBJ1-1|.
CASSIARRARSEAFF
TGTGCCAGTAGTATAGCTCGCAGGGCCCGGTCTGAAGCTTTCTTT
>TRBV7-2|TRBJ1-5|.
CASSYNSNQPQHF
TGTGCCAGCAGCTACAATAGCAATCAGCCCCAGCATTTT
>TRBV4-1|TRBJ1-3|.
CASSAQGGNTIYF
TGCGCCAGCAGCGCTCAGGGAGGAAACACCATATATTTT
>TRBV5-1|TRBJ1-3|.
CASSREGSGNTIYF
TGCGCCAGCAGCCGCGAGGGCTCTGGAAACACCATATATTTT
>TRBV6-5|TRBJ1-3|.
CASTPGGSGNTIYF
TGTGCCAGCACTCCGGGGGGTAGTGGAAACACCATATATTTT
>TRBV6-6|TRBJ2-7|.
CASSYEALEQYF
TGTGCCAGCAGTTACGAGGCCCTCGAGCAGTACTTC
>TRBV18|TRBJ2-3|.
CASSPKAIAPDTQYF
TGTGCCAGCTCACCAAAAGCGATAGCCCCAGATACGCAGTATTTT
>TRBV6-1|TRBJ2-7|.
CASSLETGIYEQYF
TGTGCCAGCAGTCTCGAAACAGGGATCTACGAGCAGTACTTC
>TRBV2|TRBJ1-5|.
CASSESSPYGNQPQHF
TGTGCCAGCAGTGAAAGCTCACCCTATGGCAATCAGCCCCAGCATTTT
>TRBV6-6|TRBJ1-1|.
CASSYSISIMNTEAFF
TGTGCCAGCAGTTACTCCATTTCCATCATGAACACTGAAGCTTTCTTT
>TRBV9|TRBJ1-2|.
CASSVTDNYGYTF
TGTGCCAGCAGCGTTACAGATAACTATGGCTACACCTTC
>TRBV29-1|TRBJ2-5|.
CSAGFGIGETQYF
TGCAGCGCTGGGTTCGGGATAGGGGAGACCCAGTACTTC
>TRBV7-3|TRBJ2-3|TRBD2
CASSWTSGIGTDTQYF
TGTGCCAGCAGTTGGACTAGCGGGATAGGCACAGATACGCAGTATTTT
>TRBV30|TRBJ1-2|.
CAWRRRQALNYGYTF
TGTGCCTGGAGACGTCGACAGGCCCTTAACTATGGCTACACCTTC
>TRBV10-3|TRBJ2-2|.
CAISEPPLGGELFF
TGTGCCATCAGTGAGCCCCCCCTAGGTGGGGAGCTGTTTTTT
>TRBV30|TRBJ2-7|TRBD2
CAWSGGTYEQYF
TGTGCCTGGTCGGGAGGGACCTACGAGCAGTACTTC
>TRBV30|TRBJ1-1|.
CAWSVGGLSTEAFF
TGTGCCTGGAGTGTGGGGGGGCTAAGCACTGAAGCTTTCTTT
>TRBV7-9|TRBJ2-7|TRBD2
CASSLVGTSYEQYF
TGTGCCAGCAGCTTAGTAGGGACTAGCTACGAGCAGTACTTC
>TRBV2|TRBJ1-5|TRBD1
CASSLQGIQPQHF
TGTGCCAGCAGCTTACAGGGGATTCAGCCCCAGCATTTT
>TRBV21-1|TRBJ1-1|.
CASSRRQGAFREAFF
TGTGCCAGCAGCAGACGACAGGGGGCGTTTCGGGAAGCTTTCTTT
>TRBV14|TRBJ2-1|.
CASSQVVGTGQFF
TGTGCCAGCAGCCAAGTCGTGGGGACTGGGCAGTTCTTC
>TRBV12-5|TRBJ2-5|TRBD2
CASGDGTSGETQYF
TGTGCTAGTGGAGACGGGACTAGCGGAGAGACCCAGTACTTC
>TRBV19|TRBJ1-2|TRBD1
CASSWGQTPNYGYTF
TGTGCCAGTAGTTGGGGACAGACTCCTAACTATGGCTACACCTTC
>TRBV2|TRBJ2-3|.
CASSEGRTLTDTQYF
TGTGCCAGCAGTGAAGGGAGGACCCTCACAGATACGCAGTATTTT
>TRBV27|TRBJ1-1|.
CASSSGLLVTEAFF
TGTGCCAGCAGTTCCGGACTCTTGGTGACTGAAGCTTTCTTT
>TRBV2|TRBJ1-3|.
CASSERGNTIYF
TGTGCCAGCAGTGAGAGGGGAAACACCATATATTTT
>TRBV18|TRBJ1-2|TRBD1
CASSSSIPTGDYGYTF
TGTGCCAGCTCATCCAGTATCCCGACAGGGGACTATGGCTACACCTTC
>TRBV9|TRBJ2-2|TRBD2
CASRYAGTSGNTGELFF
TGTGCCAGCAGATATGCCGGGACTAGCGGGAACACCGGGGAGCTGTTTTTT
>TRBV11-3|TRBJ2-7|.
CASSLRSGEVYEQYF
TGTGCCAGCAGCTTGAGAAGTGGGGAGGTTTACGAGCAGTACTTC
>TRBV25-1|TRBJ2-1|.
CASSDLATNEQFF
TGTGCCAGCAGTGACCTAGCCACCAATGAGCAGTTCTTC
>TRBV30|TRBJ1-5|TRBD1
CAGSVRRTGEQPQHF
TGTGCCGGGAGTGTACGCAGGACAGGGGAGCAGCCCCAGCATTTT
>TRBV4-1|TRBJ1-4|.
CASSQVLGESSKLFF
TGCGCCAGCAGCCAAGTTTTAGGGGAATCGTCCAAACTGTTTTTT
>TRBV10-1|TRBJ1-6|.
CASSKRPRAPLHF
TGCGCCAGCAGTAAGCGGCCGAGGGCCCCGCTCCACTTT
>TRBV4-3|TRBJ2-6|.
CASSPGLIDSGANVLTF
TGCGCCAGCAGCCCGGGACTGATAGACTCTGGGGCCAACGTCCTGACTTTC
>TRBV7-9|TRBJ2-3|.
CASSLRSTDSPGTDTQYF
TGTGCCAGCAGCTTACGATCAACCGACTCGCCGGGCACAGATACGCAGTATTTT
>TRBV2|TRBJ1-2|.
CASTKGGYGYTF
TGTGCCAGCACAAAAGGGGGCTATGGCTACACCTTC
>TRBV5-6|TRBJ1-2|.
CASSLEQGWVSGYTF
TGTGCCAGCAGCTTGGAACAGGGTTGGGTCTCCGGCTACACCTTC
>TRBV25-1|TRBJ1-1|TRBD1
CASASDRGDTEAFF
TGTGCCAGCGCCTCTGACAGGGGGGACACTGAAGCTTTCTTT
>TRBV30|TRBJ2-1|.
CAWSVSNRFGNEQFF
TGTGCCTGGAGTGTTTCTAACAGGTTCGGCAATGAGCAGTTCTTC
>TRBV4-1|TRBJ1-1|.
CASSQVGRRETEAFF
TGCGCCAGCAGCCAAGTGGGTAGACGGGAAACTGAAGCTTTCTTT
>TRBV18|TRBJ1-1|TRBD1
CASSPLPTGGGTEAFF
TGTGCCAGCTCACCCTTACCGACAGGGGGCGGCACTGAAGCTTTCTTT
>TRBV2|TRBJ1-2|.
CASGRDPFGYTF
TGTGCCAGTGGGCGGGACCCCTTTGGCTACACCTTC
>TRBV5-1|TRBJ2-5|TRBD1
CASSGRQGRQETQYF
TGCGCCAGCAGCGGTCGACAGGGGCGCCAAGAGACCCAGTACTTC
>TRBV5-1|TRBJ1-1|.
CASSGRDIPTEAFF
TGCGCCAGCAGCGGTCGGGACATCCCCACTGAAGCTTTCTTT
>TRBV18|TRBJ2-7|TRBD2
CASSPPSSGTYEQYF
TGTGCCAGCTCACCACCGTCTAGCGGGACCTACGAGCAGTACTTC
>TRBV30|TRBJ1-6|TRBD1
CAWSAQGQGYSPLHF
TGTGCCTGGAGCGCCCAGGGACAGGGCTATTCACCCCTCCACTTT